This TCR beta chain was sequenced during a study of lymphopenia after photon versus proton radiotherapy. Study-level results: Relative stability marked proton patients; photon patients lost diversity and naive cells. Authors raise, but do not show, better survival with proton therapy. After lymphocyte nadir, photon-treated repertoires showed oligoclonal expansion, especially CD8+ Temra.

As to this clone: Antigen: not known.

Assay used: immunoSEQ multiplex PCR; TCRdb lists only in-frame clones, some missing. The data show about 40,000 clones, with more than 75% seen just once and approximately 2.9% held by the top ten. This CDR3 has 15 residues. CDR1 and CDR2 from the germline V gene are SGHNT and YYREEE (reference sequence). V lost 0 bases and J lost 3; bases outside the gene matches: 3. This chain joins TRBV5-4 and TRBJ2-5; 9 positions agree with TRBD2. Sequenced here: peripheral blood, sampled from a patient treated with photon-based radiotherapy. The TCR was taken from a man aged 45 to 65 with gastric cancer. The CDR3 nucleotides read TGTGCCAGCAGCTTGGCCTTAGCGGGAGAAGAGACCCAGTACTTC. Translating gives CASSLALAGEETQYF. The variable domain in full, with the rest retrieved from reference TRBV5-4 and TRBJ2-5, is ETGVTQSPTHLIKTRGQQVTLRCSSQSGHNTVSWYQQALGQGPQFIFQYYREEENGRGNFPPRFSGLQFPNYSSELNVNALELDDSALYLCASSLALAGEETQYFGPGTRLLVL.